The 17 T cell receptor beta chains given below trace back to one sample, sequenced in a study of blood T cell repertoires in COVID-19. The assay was immunoSEQ multiplex PCR, and TCRdb's table has in-frame clones only and misses some. The sample consists of over 90,000 clones, 87% of them appearing once. Sequenced material: peripheral blood. Source of these receptors: a woman aged 50 to 60 with COVID-19, enrolled during active disease.

V gene TRBV28 combines with J gene TRBJ1-2, with 8 bases that match TRBD1. Per germline, CDR1 MDHEN and CDR2 SYDVKM. This CDR3 region has 12 residues. Trimming removed 7 bases from V and 4 bases from J; junction bases left unmatched: 2. The DNA for the CDR3 is TGTGCCAGCACGGACAGGGTCTATGGCTACACCTTC. Protein product: CASTDRVYGYTF.

The rearrangement uses TRBV12-3 or TRBV12-4 and TRBJ2-3, with a possible D match to TRBD1 (6 bases). V lost 5 bases and J 0 bases, leaving 6 bases between the germline ends. The CDR3 consists of 13 residues. DNA for the CDR3: TGTGCCAGCAGTGGACAGAGCACAGATACGCAGTATTTT. This encodes CASSGQSTDTQYF.

The V and J genes are TRBV7-2 and TRBJ2-1, with D perhaps matching TRBD1 (6 bases). Germline V gene data show CDR1 as SGHTA and CDR2 as FQGNSA. CDR3 size: 16 residues. The germline V and J ends were trimmed by 6 bases and 3 bases, with 18 bases remaining between them. The CDR3 spells CASSQNPGHLYNEQFF. The CDR3 DNA sequence: TGTGCCAGCAGTCAAAATCCGGGACACCTCTACAATGAGCAGTTCTTC.

This chain joins TRBV5-1 and TRBJ2-2; 9 bases agree with TRBD1. CDR3 length: 16 amino acids. The germline V gene has CDR1 SGHRS and CDR2 YFSETQ. Trimming cost V 0 bases and J 3 bases; bases outside gene matches: 3. The CDR3 is CASSLGGTGHTGELFF. As DNA, the CDR3 is TGCGCCAGCAGCTTGGGTGGGACAGGGCACACCGGGGAGCTGTTTTTT.

This rearrangement joins TRBV19 to TRBJ2-2; the D is unclear. The ends were cut back, 7 bases at V and 2 bases at J, with 14 bases in the middle. The CDR3 is 15 amino acids. CDR1 is LNHDA, CDR2 SQIVND, per germline (reference sequence). CDR3 residues: CASNKQQINTGELFF. CDR3 nucleotides: TGTGCCAGTAATAAACAGCAGATTAACACCGGGGAGCTGTTTTTT.

DNA for the CDR3: TGTGCCAGCAGTGGCCGGGACAGGGGTTACACCGGGGAGCTGTTTTTT. Its protein is CASSGRDRGYTGELFF. The rearrangement links TRBV28 to TRBJ2-2; 10 nucleotides align to TRBD1. J lost 3 bases, V lost 5 bases, and 6 bases had no gene match. The germline CDR1 and CDR2 sequences are MDHEN and SYDVKM. The length of the CDR3 is 16 residues.

The CDR3 nucleotides are TGTGCCAGCAGTACAACAGGGGTCTACGAGCAGTACTTC. This codes for CASSTTGVYEQYF. The chain is built from TRBV12-3 or TRBV12-4 and TRBJ2-7; 7 bases match TRBD1. V trimming: 5 bases; J trimming: 3 bases; junction bases outside the gene matches: 4. CDR3 size: 13 residues.

This chain connects TRBV5-6 to TRBJ2-1, with 8 bases identical to TRBD2. Trimming took 3 bases from V and 0 from J; bases not matched to a gene: 11. The CDR3 spans 18 residues. Germline-derived CDR1 and CDR2 are SGHDT and YYEEEE. CDR3 sequence reads: CASSSTSDLFNSYNEQFF. The CDR3 DNA is TGTGCCAGCAGCTCGACTAGCGACCTTTTTAACTCCTACAATGAGCAGTTCTTC.

V gene TRBV3-1 (or the pseudogene TRBV3-2) combines with J gene TRBJ1-2, with a possible D match to TRBD1 (5 bases). Trimming shortened V by 0 bases and J by 7 bases, and 15 bases separated the two germline ends. This CDR3 comprises 15 residues. Germline values: CDR1 LGHDT, CDR2 YNNKEL (reference sequence). This CDR3 reads CASSQDRGFGRGYTF. The CDR3 coding sequence is TGTGCCAGCAGCCAAGATAGGGGCTTCGGTCGTGGCTACACCTTC.

V usage is TRBV18 and J usage is TRBJ2-7; TRBD1 is a possible D gene (6 bases). V was trimmed by 3 bases and J by 4 bases, leaving 13 bases between them. Germline V CDR1 and CDR2: KGHSH, LQKENI. The CDR3 extends over 14 amino acids. The CDR3: CASSPPGTPYEQYF. The CDR3, as DNA: TGTGCCAGCTCACCCCCGGGGACACCGTACGAGCAGTACTTC. Variable domain in full (rest from reference TRBV18 and TRBJ2-7): NAGVMQNPRHLVRRRGQEARLRCSPMKGHSHVYWYRQLPEEGLKFMVYLQKENIIDESGMPKERFSAEFPKEGPSILRIQQVVRGDSAAYFCASSPPGTPYEQYFGPGTRLTVT.

The chain uses TRBV3-1 (or the pseudogene TRBV3-2) and TRBJ1-6; D not certain. From germline, CDR1 is LGHDT and CDR2 YNNKEL (reference sequence). The germline V and J ends were trimmed by 1 base and 1 base, with 8 bases remaining between them. The CDR3 is 16 residues long. CDR3 coding DNA: TGTGCCAGCAGCCAAGGGGCAGGATCCTATAATTCACCCCTCCACTTT. Translation gives CASSQGAGSYNSPLHF.

The chain combines TRBV2 with TRBJ2-5; 8 bases line up with TRBD1. This CDR3 has 14 amino acids. V gave up 3 bases and J gave up 5 bases; unmatched junction bases: 5. Germline CDR1 SNHLY, CDR2 FYNNEI. The CDR3 loop is CASSERTGYETQYF. The CDR3 coding sequence is TGTGCCAGCAGTGAGAGGACAGGGTATGAGACCCAGTACTTC.

This chain connects TRBV7-6 to TRBJ1-5; weak D call: TRBD1 (6 bases). V gave up 0 bases and J gave up 0 bases, with 15 bases separating them. Germline assignment: CDR1 SGHVS and CDR2 FNYEAQ. CDR3 length: 18 amino acids. The CDR3 loop reads CASSLAAGTINSNQPQHF. The CDR3 coding sequence is TGTGCCAGCAGCTTAGCGGCCGGGACAATTAATAGCAATCAGCCCCAGCATTTT.

The genes are TRBV19 and TRBJ2-3; 9 nucleotides match TRBD2. The V and J ends lost 5 bases and 4 bases, in that order; junction bases with no gene match: 13. Germline V gene data show CDR1 as LNHDA and CDR2 as SQIVND (reference sequence). This CDR3 spans 17 amino acids. CDR3 residues: CASSVNKGGGGADTQYF. The CDR3 DNA reads as TGTGCCAGTAGTGTTAATAAGGGCGGGGGGGGTGCAGATACGCAGTATTTT.

The chain combines TRBV19 with TRBJ2-7; D not certain. CDR1 is LNHDA, CDR2 SQIVND, per germline (reference sequence). V was pared by 1 base and J by 2 bases, with 9 bases between. This CDR3 spans 14 amino acids. This CDR3 reads CASSIVYSTYEQYF. The CDR3 DNA follows: TGTGCCAGTAGTATAGTTTACTCGACCTACGAGCAGTACTTC. Full variable domain (remainder filled in from reference TRBV19 and TRBJ2-7): DGGITQSPKYLFRKEGQNVTLSCEQNLNHDAMYWYRQDPGQGLRLIYYSQIVNDFQKGDIAEGYSVSREKKESFPLTVTSAQKNPTAFYLCASSIVYSTYEQYFGPGTRLTVT.

The chain couples TRBV19 to TRBJ1-1; D is ambiguous. CDR3 length: 15 residues. In germline, CDR1 is LNHDA, CDR2 SQIVND (reference sequence). V lost 1 base, J lost 3 bases, and 12 bases lay in between. In nucleotides, the CDR3 is TGTGCCAGTAGTATAGTGTCAGGTTCGGACACTGAAGCTTTCTTT. This sequence encodes CASSIVSGSDTEAFF. Supplemented by reference TRBV19 and TRBJ1-1, the full variable domain reads DGGITQSPKYLFRKEGQNVTLSCEQNLNHDAMYWYRQDPGQGLRLIYYSQIVNDFQKGDIAEGYSVSREKKESFPLTVTSAQKNPTAFYLCASSIVSGSDTEAFFGQGTRLTVV.

The V and J genes are TRBV6-5 and TRBJ1-5, with D perhaps TRBD1 (5 bases). Deletions cut 7 bases from V and 4 bases from J, with 17 bases between. Germline CDR1 and CDR2: MNHEY and SVGAGI. The CDR3 has 15 residues. In DNA, the CDR3 is TGTGCCAGCATGAGTCTCGGGGGTGCGAATCAGCCCCAGCATTTT. Its translation: CASMSLGGANQPQHF.